This is a list of T cell receptor beta chains from one sample in a study of blood T cell repertoires in COVID-19. Clones were sequenced by immunoSEQ multiplex PCR, and TCRdb holds only the in-frame ones, with some missing. The table has some 210,000 clones, 80% to 95% seen once. Sequencing used peripheral blood. These receptor sequences come from a man aged 55 to 69 with COVID-19, enrolled during active disease. The CDR3 runs from the conserved cysteine through the conserved F or W. D genes are given only for firm matches. The listing skips clone size in some rows; elsewhere it reads once, few, many or a size class.

j_call	v_call	d_call	clone_size	cdr3_nt	cdr3_aa
TRBJ1-2	TRBV12-3/TRBV12-4	NA	NA	TGTGCCAGCAGTCTCGGACAAAACTATGGCTACACCTTC	CASSLGQNYGYTF
TRBJ1-1	TRBV25-1	NA	NA	TGTGCCAGCGCGAAAGAAGTCGCTGAAGCTTTCTTT	CASAKEVAEAFF
TRBJ1-1	TRBV18	NA	once	TGTGCCAGCTCGGGCGATCAGAACACTGAAGCTTTCTTT	CASSGDQNTEAFF
TRBJ1-4	TRBV3-1/TRBV3-2	TRBD1	NA	TGTGCCAGCAGCCAAGAGGGGACAGGGGAAAAACTGTTTTTT	CASSQEGTGEKLFF
TRBJ1-4	TRBV15	NA	NA	TGTGCCACCAGCAGGGGACTGCTATTAGGGAATGAAAAACTGTTTTTT	CATSRGLLLGNEKLFF
TRBJ1-3	TRBV9	NA	NA	TGTGCCAGCAGCGCGGGACACACCGAAAGAAACACCATATATTTT	CASSAGHTERNTIYF
TRBJ2-7	TRBV9	TRBD2	NA	TGTGCCAGCAGCGTAGCTTTGGTAGCGGGGGGGCGTATTTACGAGCAGTACTTC	CASSVALVAGGRIYEQYF
TRBJ1-6	TRBV27	NA	NA	TGTGCCAGCAGTTTATCGGGGGGGGTTGATAATTCACCCCTCCACTTT	CASSLSGGVDNSPLHF
TRBJ1-2	TRBV7-8	NA	NA	TGTGCCAGCAGCTTAGGTGCAGGGCCCAACTATGGCTACACCTTC	CASSLGAGPNYGYTF
TRBJ1-1	TRBV6-5	TRBD1	NA	TGTGCCAGCACCCAGGGACAGGGGTTCTCTGAAGCTTTCTTT	CASTQGQGFSEAFF
TRBJ1-2	TRBV5-1	TRBD1	few	TGCGCCAGCAGCTCACAGGGGGTCCCTAACTATGGCTACACCTTC	CASSSQGVPNYGYTF
TRBJ1-4	TRBV7-9	NA	NA	TGTGCCAGCAGCTTAGATGGCAGGGAAACTAATGAAAAACTGTTTTTT	CASSLDGRETNEKLFF
TRBJ2-7	TRBV29-1	TRBD1	NA	TGCAGCGTTGTGTCCGGGACAGGGTACTACGAGCAGTACTTC	CSVVSGTGYYEQYF
TRBJ2-7	TRBV5-1	TRBD2	NA	TGCGCCAGCAGCCGAAACCCGGGAGGGGAGCAGTACTTC	CASSRNPGGEQYF
TRBJ1-2	TRBV28	NA	NA	TGTGCCAGCAGCCTACGAACCAACTATGGCTACACCTTC	CASSLRTNYGYTF
TRBJ2-3	TRBV19	NA	NA	TGTGCAACCGCAACAGACGCCAAGAGCACAGATACGCAGTATTTT	CATATDAKSTDTQYF
TRBJ2-3	TRBV7-2	TRBD1	few	TGTGCCAGCAGCTTAGGGGGGACAGGGGGCGGGAAAGATACGCAGTATTTT	CASSLGGTGGGKDTQYF
TRBJ1-1	TRBV5-4	TRBD1	NA	TGTGCCAGCAGTCAGGGACAGGTCGTAAGGAACACTGAAGCTTTCTTT	CASSQGQVVRNTEAFF
TRBJ2-3	TRBV5-4	TRBD2	NA	TGTGCCAGCAGCCAAGGACTAGCGGGCACAGATACGCAGTATTTT	CASSQGLAGTDTQYF
TRBJ2-7	TRBV5-4	TRBD2	NA	TGTGCCAGCAGCTCTGGACTAGCCCGGGGGGACGAGCAGTACTTC	CASSSGLARGDEQYF
TRBJ2-7	TRBV7-2	NA	NA	TGTGCCAGCAGCTTAAGTCGGGCGGGCTACGAGCAGTACTTC	CASSLSRAGYEQYF
TRBJ2-7	TRBV7-9	TRBD1	NA	TGTGCCAGCAGCTTAGAGACAGGACAGGCCGAGCAGTACTTC	CASSLETGQAEQYF
TRBJ2-3	TRBV7-3	NA	few	TGTGCCAGCAGCCCGACCTCACTAGGAACAGATACGCAGTATTTT	CASSPTSLGTDTQYF
TRBJ2-5	TRBV5-1	NA	NA	TGCGCCAGCAGCTTGGGGGCAGGTCAAGAGACCCAGTACTTC	CASSLGAGQETQYF
TRBJ2-2	TRBV29-1	NA	NA	TGCAGCGTTTCAGGGAACGCGAACACCGGGGAGCTGTTTTTT	CSVSGNANTGELFF
TRBJ1-2	TRBV18	NA	NA	TGTGCCAGCTCTCAACTGCCGACACGACCGCTGGGCTACACCTTC	CASSQLPTRPLGYTF
TRBJ1-6	TRBV7-2	TRBD1	NA	TGTGCCAGCAGCTTGGGACAGGGCGCAACAAATAGACCCCTCCACTTT	CASSLGQGATNRPLHF
TRBJ1-5	TRBV2	NA	NA	TGTGCCAGCAGCCTGGACAGTTACAATCAGCCCCAGCATTTT	CASSLDSYNQPQHF
TRBJ2-2	TRBV18	NA	few	TGTGCCAGCTTACCGTCTATCTCCAACACCGGGGAGCTGTTTTTT	CASLPSISNTGELFF
TRBJ2-7	TRBV6-5	NA	NA	TGTGCCTCTCGACTGAGCTTTCCGGACGAGCAGTACTTC	CASRLSFPDEQYF
TRBJ1-1	TRBV12-3/TRBV12-4	NA	NA	TGTGCCAGCAGTTTAGGGCTGACTGAAGCTTTCTTT	CASSLGLTEAFF
TRBJ1-5	TRBV2	NA	NA	TGTGCCAGCAGTGAGGAGGCCGATTTCAGGCCCCAGCATTTT	CASSEEADFRPQHF
TRBJ2-3	TRBV7-9	NA	NA	TGTGCCAGCAGCCCGGACAGATGGGGCTTCACAGATACGCAGTATTTT	CASSPDRWGFTDTQYF
TRBJ1-6	TRBV7-8	NA	NA	TGTGCCAGCAGAGAAGGGAGCTCCTATAATTCACCCCTCCACTTT	CASREGSSYNSPLHF
TRBJ2-7	TRBV7-2	NA	NA	TGTGCCAGCAGCTTACCCGGGGTCTCCGCCTACGAGCAGTACTTC	CASSLPGVSAYEQYF
TRBJ2-1	TRBV27	TRBD1	NA	TGTGCCAGCAGTTTACAGACAGGGTACAATGAGCAGTTCTTC	CASSLQTGYNEQFF
TRBJ1-2	TRBV7-9	NA	NA	TGTGCCAGCAGCTTAGAGCGGGGGTCGGGCTTAGAATATGGCTACACCTTC	CASSLERGSGLEYGYTF
TRBJ2-7	TRBV12-5	NA	NA	TGTGCTAGTGGTTTGGGACAGTACTACGAGCAGTACTTC	CASGLGQYYEQYF
TRBJ2-1	TRBV5-1	TRBD2	NA	TGCGCCAGCAGCCGCACCCCTAGCGGGGTCAGCTCCTACAATGAGCAGTTCTTC	CASSRTPSGVSSYNEQFF
TRBJ1-4	TRBV5-1	NA	NA	TGCGCCAGCAGCTTGGGGCGGGTCAGACCGAATGAAAAACTGTTTTTT	CASSLGRVRPNEKLFF
TRBJ1-3	TRBV10-2	NA	NA	TGCGCCAGCAGTGAGACCAGGAGGTACGGGTCTGGAAACACCATATATTTT	CASSETRRYGSGNTIYF
TRBJ2-3	TRBV9	NA	NA	TGTGCCAGCGGTTCCGGAGGCGGGGCCTTCACAGATACGCAGTATTTT	CASGSGGGAFTDTQYF
TRBJ2-2	TRBV12-3/TRBV12-4	NA	NA	TGTGCCAGCAGTCGGTCCGGGGAGCTGTTTTTT	CASSRSGELFF
TRBJ2-1	TRBV5-1	TRBD2	NA	TGCGCCAGCAGCTTGAGGGCTAGCGGGAGCGCGACCTACAATGAGCAGTTCTTC	CASSLRASGSATYNEQFF
TRBJ1-1	TRBV29-1	NA	NA	TGCAGCGCCACTCGGACGCCCCGGGGAGCTTTCTTT	CSATRTPRGAFF
TRBJ2-7	TRBV18	NA	NA	TGTGCCAGCTCACCAGGGGACACCTACGAGCAGTACTTC	CASSPGDTYEQYF
TRBJ2-1	TRBV4-2	TRBD2	NA	TGTGCCAGCAGCCAAGTGTCGAGCGGGGGCTTCAATGAGCAGTTCTTC	CASSQVSSGGFNEQFF
TRBJ1-2	TRBV6-5	NA	once	TGTGCCAGCAGGTCCGGAGGCTCTTACGGCTACACCTTC	CASRSGGSYGYTF
TRBJ2-3	TRBV18	TRBD2	NA	TGTGCCAGCTCACCCCTAGCGGGGGTGCGACCGCCGACTAGCACAGATACGCAGTATTTT	CASSPLAGVRPPTSTDTQYF
TRBJ2-5	TRBV27	NA	few	TGTGCCAGCAGTTTTTTCGGCGGCCAAGAGACCCAGTACTTC	CASSFFGGQETQYF
TRBJ2-2	TRBV3-1/TRBV3-2	NA	NA	TGTGCCAGCAGTTTCGTTGCGGGATCCACCGGGGAGCTGTTTTTT	CASSFVAGSTGELFF
TRBJ1-1	TRBV6-5	TRBD1	NA	TGTGCCAGCAGTTACTACGGGACAGGATCGGATGAAGCTTTCTTT	CASSYYGTGSDEAFF